This passage covers 3 T cell receptor beta chains from one sample sequenced in a study of early T cells in non-severe SARS-CoV-2 infection. TCRdb analysed the 5' RACE reads with MiXCR anew, one entry per CDR3 protein. There are tens of thousands of distinct CDR3 sequences in the sample; roughly 8.7% occur only once, and about 3.8% lies in the top ten. This material consisted of whole blood, taken at baseline. Receptor source: an adult who was a healthcare worker with PCR-confirmed SARS-CoV-2 infection or an uninfected control (not recorded which).

In its sample, this clonotype was seen a few times. This sequence joins TRBV6-6 and TRBJ1-1; D is ambiguous. CDR1 is MNHNY, CDR2 SVGAGI, per germline (reference sequence). V dropped 2 bases and J dropped 1 base, with 17 bases sitting between them. The CDR3 consists of 17 residues. The CDR3 here is CASSYGPDALKNTEAFF. CDR3 DNA sequence: TGTGCCAGCAGTTACGGCCCAGACGCCTTGAAGAACACTGAAGCTTTCTTT.

This clonotype was seen many times. The chain links TRBV24-1 to TRBJ2-2; 7 bases are a match to TRBD2. The CDR3 spans 16 residues. Germline V gene lookup returns CDR1 KGHDR and CDR2 SFDVKD. The trim removed 3 bases at V and 1 base at J, leaving 4 bases unmatched. CDR3 amino acids: CATSDSGVWNTGELFF. The CDR3 DNA sequence: TGTGCCACCAGTGATAGCGGGGTCTGGAACACCGGGGAGCTGTTTTTT.

This clonotype was picked up a small number of times. The genes are TRBV5-8 and TRBJ1-2; TRBD1 aligns across 7 bases. V lost 2 bases and J lost 5; bases outside the gene matches: 9. Germline CDR1 SGHTS, CDR2 YDEGEE. The CDR3 is made up of 15 amino acids. CDR3 protein: CASSLTGTDGYGYTF. The CDR3 bases are TGTGCCAGCAGCTTAACCGGGACAGACGGGTATGGCTACACCTTC.